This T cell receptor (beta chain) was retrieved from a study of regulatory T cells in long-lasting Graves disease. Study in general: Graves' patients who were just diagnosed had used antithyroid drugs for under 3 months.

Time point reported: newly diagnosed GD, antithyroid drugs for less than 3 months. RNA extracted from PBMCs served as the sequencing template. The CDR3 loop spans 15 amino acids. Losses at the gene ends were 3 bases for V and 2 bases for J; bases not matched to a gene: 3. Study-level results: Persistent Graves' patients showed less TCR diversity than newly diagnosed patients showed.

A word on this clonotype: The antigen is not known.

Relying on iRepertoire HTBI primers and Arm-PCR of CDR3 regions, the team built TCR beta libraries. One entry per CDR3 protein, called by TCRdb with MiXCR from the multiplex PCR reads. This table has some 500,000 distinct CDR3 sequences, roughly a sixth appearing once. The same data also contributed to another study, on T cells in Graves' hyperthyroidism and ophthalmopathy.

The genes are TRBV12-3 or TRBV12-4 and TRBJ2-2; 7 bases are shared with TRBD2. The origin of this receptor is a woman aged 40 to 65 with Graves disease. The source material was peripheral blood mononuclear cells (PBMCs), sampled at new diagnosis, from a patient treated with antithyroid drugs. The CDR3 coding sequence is TGTGCCAGCAGTTTGGGACTACCCAACACCGGGGAGCTGTTTTTT. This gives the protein CASSLGLPNTGELFF.